The 21 T cell receptor beta chains given below trace back to one sample, sequenced in a study of blood T cell repertoires in COVID-19. The method was immunoSEQ multiplex PCR; TCRdb's version includes in-frame clones alone and lacks a portion of them. Of about 200,000 clones in the sample, roughly nine tenths are singletons; the top ten hold 6.5% to 8.5%. Material: peripheral blood. Receptors originate from a man aged 35-49 years with acute or convalescent COVID-19.

This chain links TRBV5-1 with TRBJ2-2, with D maybe TRBD2 (6 bases). V shed 7 bases and J shed 0 bases, with 13 bases lying between them. Germline V gene lookup returns CDR1 SGHRS and CDR2 YFSETQ. This CDR3 contains 15 residues. The CDR3 coding sequence is TGCGCCAGCGATAGTAGCGGATCGAACACCGGGGAGCTGTTTTTT. Protein: CASDSSGSNTGELFF.

As regards this clone: One end of the junction varies from germline; a read error may be responsible. The chain links TRBV6-5 to TRBJ2-7; D unclear. CDR1 is MNHEY and CDR2 is SVGAGI in the germline V gene. The CDR3 runs to 13 residues. The CDR3 DNA follows: TGTGCCGGCAGTACTGACGGAGTTCGCGAGCAGTACTTC. The encoded protein is CAGSTDGVREQYF.

This clone was seen a few times. This chain links TRBV5-4 with TRBJ1-2; TRBD1 matches 7 bases. Germline CDR1 is SGHNT and CDR2 is YYREEE (reference sequence). This CDR3 contains 14 residues. Germline trimming cut 0 bases from V and 5 bases from J; bases unmatched to any gene: 4. CDR3 loop: CASSLAQGPYGYTF. In DNA form, the CDR3 reads TGTGCCAGCAGCTTGGCACAGGGGCCTTATGGCTACACCTTC. The variable domain in full, completed from reference TRBV5-4 and TRBJ1-2, reads ETGVTQSPTHLIKTRGQQVTLRCSSQSGHNTVSWYQQALGQGPQFIFQYYREEENGRGNFPPRFSGLQFPNYSSELNVNALELDDSALYLCASSLAQGPYGYTFGSGTRLTVV.

V usage is TRBV29-1 and J usage is TRBJ1-2; tentative D call: TRBD1 (5 bases). Germline values: CDR1 SQVTM, CDR2 ANQGSEA. V was shortened by 7 bases and J by 10 bases, with 25 bases between the two germline ends. The CDR3 is 14 residues long. The CDR3 DNA is TGCAGCGGAAGAACAGGCTATGGGGTGCGAGACTACACCTTC. Its translation: CSGRTGYGVRDYTF.

The CDR3 DNA sequence: TGTGCCAGCTCCTCCGGGCGAACCTCAGGGAGGGATGAGCAGTTCTTC. This gives the protein CASSSGRTSGRDEQFF. The chain has TRBV19 and TRBJ2-1; TRBD2 matches at 7 bases. CDR3 length: 16 amino acids. Germline V gene lookup returns CDR1 LNHDA and CDR2 SQIVND (reference sequence). V shed 9 bases and J 8 bases; nucleotides not matched to a gene: 19.

This clone was seen a handful of times. The V and J genes are TRBV11-3 and TRBJ1-2; TRBD1 matches 8 bases. The CDR3 is made up of 14 amino acids. Trimming at V came to 2 bases and at J to 5 bases, leaving 4 bases not matched to a gene. Germline V gene data show CDR1 as SGHNT and CDR2 as YENEEA. In DNA, the CDR3 is TGTGCCAGCAGCTTAACAGGGGGAGAATATGGCTACACCTTC. Protein sequence: CASSLTGGEYGYTF.

The V and J genes are TRBV5-1 and TRBJ2-7; perhaps TRBD2 as D (5 bases). The V gene's germline CDR1 is SGHRS and CDR2 YFSETQ. This CDR3 spans 15 amino acids. V was clipped by 0 bases and J by 3 bases, with 13 bases between them. CDR3 in amino acids: CASSLGAGAGYEQYF. CDR3 DNA: TGCGCCAGCAGCTTGGGGGCGGGTGCGGGCTACGAGCAGTACTTC. The full variable domain, rest sourced from reference TRBV5-1 and TRBJ2-7, is KAGVTQTPRYLIKTRGQQVTLSCSPISGHRSVSWYQQTPGQGLQFLFEYFSETQRNKGNFPGRFSGRQFSNSRSEMNVSTLELGDSALYLCASSLGAGAGYEQYFGPGTRLTVT.

This clone was counted between two and nine times. The rearrangement links TRBV3-1 (or the pseudogene TRBV3-2) to TRBJ1-6, with a weak D call TRBD1 (5 bases). Germline V CDR1 and CDR2: LGHDT, YNNKEL (reference sequence). The CDR3 has 15 residues. Trimming cost V 2 bases and J 7 bases, with 12 bases left between them. The CDR3 region is CASSQYGRVNSPLHF. The CDR3 coding sequence is TGTGCCAGCAGCCAATACGGCAGGGTAAATTCACCCCTCCACTTT.

V is TRBV4-1 and J is TRBJ1-6; D is unresolved. The ends were cut back, 1 base at V and 6 bases at J, with 7 bases in the middle. The V gene's germline CDR1 is MGHRA and CDR2 YSYEKL. The CDR3 consists of 14 residues. DNA for the CDR3: TGCGCCAGCAGCCAAGCTGCTATTAATTCACCCCTCCACTTT. Its translation is CASSQAAINSPLHF.

This chain connects TRBV30 to TRBJ1-6; tentatively, D is TRBD1 (5 bases). The germline V and J ends were trimmed by 3 bases and 7 bases, with 16 bases remaining between them. Germline V CDR1 and CDR2: GTSNPN, SVGIG (reference sequence). This CDR3 region has 15 residues. The CDR3 bases are TGTGCCTGGAGGAGGGGAGGGGCAGTGAATTCACCCCTCCACTTT. Its protein product is CAWRRGGAVNSPLHF.

The chain is built from TRBV7-2 and TRBJ1-3; 7 bases are a match to TRBD1. The CDR3 extends over 14 amino acids. The germline V gene encodes CDR1 SGHTA and CDR2 FQGNSA. The J segment lost 3 bases and the V segment lost 3 bases, leaving 2 bases of the junction unmatched. CDR3 in amino acids: CASSFYRGGNTIYF. CDR3 DNA: TGTGCCAGCAGCTTTTACAGGGGTGGAAACACCATATATTTT.

The V gene is TRBV5-1, the J gene TRBJ1-5, with D tentatively TRBD1 (5 bases). CDR1 is SGHRS and CDR2 is YFSETQ in the germline V gene. The CDR3 has 15 amino acids. The V end was cut by 0 bases, the J end by 4 bases, with 11 bases between. This CDR3 is CASSLGGQANQPQHF. CDR3 bases: TGCGCCAGCAGCTTGGGGGGCCAGGCTAATCAGCCCCAGCATTTT.

The V and J genes are TRBV5-4 and TRBJ2-2; possibly TRBD2 for D (6 bases). V was shortened by 2 bases and J by 1 base, with 12 bases between the two germline ends. Germline CDR1 and CDR2: SGHNT and YYREEE (reference sequence). The CDR3 extends over 16 amino acids. This CDR3 is CASSFWTGVNTGELFF. CDR3 DNA: TGTGCCAGCAGCTTCTGGACGGGGGTGAACACCGGGGAGCTGTTTTTT.

The chain has TRBV5-6 and TRBJ2-2; D ambiguous. Germline V lookup: CDR1 SGHDT, CDR2 YYEEEE. The V gene lost 0 bases and the J gene lost 6 bases, with 9 bases spanning the gap. The CDR3 runs to 14 residues. The DNA of the CDR3 is TGTGCCAGCAGCTTGGTCTTTCTCTCCGGGGAGCTGTTTTTT. Amino acids: CASSLVFLSGELFF. The whole variable domain, remainder taken from reference TRBV5-6 and TRBJ2-2, is DAGVTQSPTHLIKTRGQQVTLRCSPKSGHDTVSWYQQALGQGPQFIFQYYEEEERQRGNFPDRFSGHQFPNYSSELNVNALLLGDSALYLCASSLVFLSGELFFGEGSRLTVL.

The rearrangement joins TRBV9 to TRBJ2-3, with 13 nucleotides matching TRBD2. This CDR3 region has 17 residues. CDR1 SGDLS and CDR2 YYNGEE come from the germline V gene. V lost 3 bases, J lost 0 bases, and 4 bases stayed unmatched. CDR3 protein: CASSGTSGGSSTDTQYF. The CDR3 DNA is TGTGCCAGCAGCGGGACTAGCGGGGGCTCTAGCACAGATACGCAGTATTTT.

The chain has TRBV6-2 or TRBV6-3 and TRBJ2-5; D possibly corresponds to TRBD2 (7 bases). Trimming took 2 bases from V and 0 from J, leaving 10 bases between them. The CDR3 spans 15 residues. Germline V gene lookup returns CDR1 MNHEY and CDR2 SVGEGT. The CDR3, as DNA: TGTGCCAGCAGTTACGGCGGGGGCTACCAAGAGACCCAGTACTTC. This gives the protein CASSYGGGYQETQYF.

The V call is TRBV12-3 or TRBV12-4, the J call TRBJ2-7; D is undetermined. Trimming removed 4 bases at V and 3 bases at J, with 10 bases between. CDR3 length: 13 residues. The CDR3 DNA follows: TGTGCCAGCAGTTCGGGTCCGAACTACGAGCAGTACTTC. Translated, it gives CASSSGPNYEQYF.

CDR3 DNA: TGTGCCAGCAGTCCCTTCCGGGGGAGCAATCAGCCCCAGCATTTT. Encoded protein: CASSPFRGSNQPQHF. The V gene is TRBV28, the J gene TRBJ1-5; possible D gene TRBD1, 5 bases. This CDR3 spans 15 amino acids. CDR1 is MDHEN, CDR2 SYDVKM, per germline. Trimming pared 5 bases from V and 1 base from J, leaving 12 bases between.

The rearrangement uses TRBV4-1 and TRBJ1-1; TRBD1 aligns across 10 bases. V gave up 5 bases and J gave up 0 bases; unmatched junction bases: 9. The germline gives CDR1 MGHRA, CDR2 YSYEKL. This CDR3 has 17 amino acids. The CDR3 spells CASSVGGTGVLNTEAFF. The CDR3 DNA is TGCGCCAGCAGCGTGGGCGGGACAGGGGTGTTGAACACTGAAGCTTTCTTT.

CDR3 protein: CASSLPPGTSEETQYF. In DNA, the CDR3 is TGTGCCAGCAGCTTACCACCCGGGACTAGCGAGGAGACCCAGTACTTC. The chain has TRBV7-8 and TRBJ2-5, with 10 positions matching TRBD2. Looked up from germline, CDR1 is SGHVS and CDR2 is FQNEAQ. V gave up 2 bases and J gave up 5 bases; unmatched junction bases: 8. The CDR3 loop spans 16 amino acids.

This chain joins TRBV20-1 and TRBJ2-3, with 9 positions matching TRBD1. CDR3 size: 16 residues. Germline V gene data show CDR1 as DFQATT and CDR2 as SNEGSKA (reference sequence). The junction had 12 bases not matched to a gene; V was cut back by 3 bases and J by 5 bases. CDR3 protein: CSASEYPGQGGDTQYF. The CDR3 coding sequence is TGCAGTGCTAGTGAATATCCGGGACAGGGTGGAGATACGCAGTATTTT.